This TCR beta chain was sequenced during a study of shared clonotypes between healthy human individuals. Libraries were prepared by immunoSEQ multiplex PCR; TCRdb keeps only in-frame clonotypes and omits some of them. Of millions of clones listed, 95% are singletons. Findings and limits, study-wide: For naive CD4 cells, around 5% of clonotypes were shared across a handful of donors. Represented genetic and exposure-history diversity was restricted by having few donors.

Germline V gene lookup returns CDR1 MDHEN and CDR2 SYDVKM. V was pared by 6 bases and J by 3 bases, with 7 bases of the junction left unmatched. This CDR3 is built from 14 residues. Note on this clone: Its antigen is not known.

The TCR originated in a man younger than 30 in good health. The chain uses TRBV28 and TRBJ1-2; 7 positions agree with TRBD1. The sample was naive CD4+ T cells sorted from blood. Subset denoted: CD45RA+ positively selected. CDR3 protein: CASRRQGGDYGYTF. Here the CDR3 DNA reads TGTGCCAGCAGACGACAGGGAGGCGACTATGGCTACACCTTC.